A single TCR beta chain is shown here with its context. Its antigen remains unidentified. This entry is derived from a study of CD8 T cells in ankylosing spondylitis. The length of the CDR3 is 13 residues. V was shortened by 6 bases and J by 5 bases, with 12 bases between the two germline ends. For TCR beta, libraries came from quantitative 5'-RACE with molecular barcodes. TCRdb reprocessed the 5' RACE reads with MiXCR, giving one entry per CDR3 protein. The sample includes approximately 500,000 distinct CDR3 sequences, roughly 13% of them seen just once. General observations from the study: Disease-linked clones displayed a CD8+ phenotype and appeared relatively rarely in peripheral blood. According to the report, clones linked to the disease were significantly enriched in matched synovial fluid samples taken from ankylosing spondylitis patients. One TCR beta motif, made up of roughly eight highly homologous variants, appeared characteristic of ankylosing spondylitis blood.

The source material was blood, either unsorted or a sorted T cell fraction (not recorded which). The chain joins TRBV12-3 or TRBV12-4 to TRBJ2-3, with D unresolved. The sequence was obtained from a male donor with ankylosing spondylitis. The CDR3 DNA reads as TGTGCCAGCAGCCGGCCCCTCTTAGATACGCAGTATTTT. Its translation is CASSRPLLDTQYF.